The TCR beta chain described here comes from a study of human T cells and chemical hapten exposure. Study summary: The patients were mostly female; they had alopecia areata, totalis or universalis.

The sample's time point: patch test 3, about 24 weeks after DPC sensitization. The treatment here: therapeutic diphenylcyclopropenone sensitization with weekly scalp DPC. Samples of blood were obtained prior to the application of each patch test. TCRdb re-called the RACE reads with MiXCR, one entry per CDR3 protein. The table lists about 190,000 distinct CDR3 sequences, under 25% of them singletons, with 2.5% in the top ten. This clonotype was found once. This material consisted of whole blood, taken in connection with sensitization to the hapten diphenylcyclopropenone (DPC). The receptor was isolated from a woman in her thirties or forties with alopecia areata. Some clones in this sample may be carry-over from other donors' samples.

The CDR3 reads CASSPAGYLNTQYF. CDR3 DNA sequence: TGTGCCAGCAGCCCCGCGGGGTACTTGAATACGCAGTATTTT. The genes are TRBV6-5 and TRBJ2-3, with D maybe TRBD2 (6 bases). V lost 6 bases and J 7 bases, leaving 17 bases between the germline ends. This CDR3 comprises 14 residues. Germline values: CDR1 MNHEY, CDR2 SVGAGI.